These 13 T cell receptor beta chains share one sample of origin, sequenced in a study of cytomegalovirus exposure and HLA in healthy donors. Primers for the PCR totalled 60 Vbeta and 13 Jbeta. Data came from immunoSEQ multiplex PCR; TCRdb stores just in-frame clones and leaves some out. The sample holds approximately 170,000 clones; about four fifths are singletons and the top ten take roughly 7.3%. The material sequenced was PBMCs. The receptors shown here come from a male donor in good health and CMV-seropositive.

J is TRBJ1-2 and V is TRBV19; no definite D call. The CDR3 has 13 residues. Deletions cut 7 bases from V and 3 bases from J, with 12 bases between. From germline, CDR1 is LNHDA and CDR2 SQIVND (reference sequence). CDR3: CASKRSQDYGYTF. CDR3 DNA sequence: TGTGCCAGTAAACGCTCTCAGGACTATGGCTACACCTTC.

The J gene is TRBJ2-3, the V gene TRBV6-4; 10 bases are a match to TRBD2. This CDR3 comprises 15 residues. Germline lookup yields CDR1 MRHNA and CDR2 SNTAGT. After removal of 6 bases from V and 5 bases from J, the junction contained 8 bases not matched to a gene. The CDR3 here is CASSPLAGEKDTQYF. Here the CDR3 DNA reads TGTGCCAGCAGCCCTCTAGCGGGGGAGAAAGATACGCAGTATTTT.

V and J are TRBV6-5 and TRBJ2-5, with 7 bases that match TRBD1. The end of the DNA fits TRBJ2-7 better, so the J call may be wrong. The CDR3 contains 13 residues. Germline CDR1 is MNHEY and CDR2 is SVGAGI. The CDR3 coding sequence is TGTGCCAGCAAGGGACAGTGGTCTGACGAGCAGTACTTC. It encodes CASKGQWSDEQYF.

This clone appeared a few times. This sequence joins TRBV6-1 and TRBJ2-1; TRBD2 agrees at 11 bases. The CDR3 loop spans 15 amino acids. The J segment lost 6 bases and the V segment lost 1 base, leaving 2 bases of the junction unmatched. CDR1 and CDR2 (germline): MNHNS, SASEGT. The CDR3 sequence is CASSEDLAGGNEQFF. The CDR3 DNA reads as TGTGCCAGCAGTGAAGACCTAGCGGGGGGCAATGAGCAGTTCTTC.

The CDR3 loop reads CASSWGGGGAYEQYF. CDR3 nucleotides: TGTGCCAGCAGTTGGGGGGGCGGGGGGGCCTACGAGCAGTACTTC. The V gene is TRBV27, the J gene TRBJ2-7; TRBD2 matches 9 bases. V was pared by 4 bases and J by 2 bases, with 6 bases of the junction left unmatched. CDR1 is MNHEY, CDR2 SMNVEV, per germline (reference sequence). This CDR3 spans 15 amino acids.

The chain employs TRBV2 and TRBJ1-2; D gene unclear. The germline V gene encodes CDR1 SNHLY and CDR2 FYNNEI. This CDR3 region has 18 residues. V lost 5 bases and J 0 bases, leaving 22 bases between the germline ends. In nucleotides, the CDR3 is TGTGCCAGCAGTTTCCCGGGGAGATCTAGACCTACTAACTATGGCTACACCTTC. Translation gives CASSFPGRSRPTNYGYTF.

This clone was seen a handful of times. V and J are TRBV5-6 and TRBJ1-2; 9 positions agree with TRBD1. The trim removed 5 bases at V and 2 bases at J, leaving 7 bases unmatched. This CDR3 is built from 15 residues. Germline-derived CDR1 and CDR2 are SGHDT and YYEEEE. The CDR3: CASSSGTGFNYGYTF. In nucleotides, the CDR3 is TGTGCCAGCAGTTCTGGGACAGGGTTCAACTATGGCTACACCTTC.

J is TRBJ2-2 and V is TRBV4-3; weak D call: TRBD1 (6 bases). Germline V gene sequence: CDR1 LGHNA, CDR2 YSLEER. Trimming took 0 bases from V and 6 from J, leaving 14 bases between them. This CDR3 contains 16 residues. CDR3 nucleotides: TGCGCCAGCAGCCAAGACCAGGGGTCTTACGCCGGGGAGCTGTTTTTT. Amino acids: CASSQDQGSYAGELFF.

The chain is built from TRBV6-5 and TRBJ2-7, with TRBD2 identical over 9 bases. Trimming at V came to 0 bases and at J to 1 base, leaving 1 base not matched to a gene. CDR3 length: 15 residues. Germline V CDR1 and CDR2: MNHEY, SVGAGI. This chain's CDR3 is CASSYSAGGSYEQYF. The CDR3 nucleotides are TGTGCCAGCAGTTACTCAGCGGGGGGTTCCTACGAGCAGTACTTC.

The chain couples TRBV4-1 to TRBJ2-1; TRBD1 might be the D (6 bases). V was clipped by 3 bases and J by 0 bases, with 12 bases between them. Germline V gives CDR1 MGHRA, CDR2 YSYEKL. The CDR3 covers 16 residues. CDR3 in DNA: TGCGCCAGCAGCCATCTGGGGGCGGTCTCCTACAATGAGCAGTTCTTC. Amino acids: CASSHLGAVSYNEQFF.

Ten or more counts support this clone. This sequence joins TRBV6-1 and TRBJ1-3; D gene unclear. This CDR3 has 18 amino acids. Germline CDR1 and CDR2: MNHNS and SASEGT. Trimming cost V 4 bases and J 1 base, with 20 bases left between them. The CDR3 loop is CASSVRLTEQGSGNTIYF. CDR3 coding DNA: TGTGCCAGCAGTGTTCGTTTAACAGAACAAGGATCTGGAAACACCATATATTTT.

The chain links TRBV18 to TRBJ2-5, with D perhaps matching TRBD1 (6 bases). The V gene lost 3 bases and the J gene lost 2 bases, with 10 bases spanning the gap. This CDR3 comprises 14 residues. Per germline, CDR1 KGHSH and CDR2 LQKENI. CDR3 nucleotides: TGTGCCAGCTCACCTAGGGACACTCAAGAGACCCAGTACTTC. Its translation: CASSPRDTQETQYF.

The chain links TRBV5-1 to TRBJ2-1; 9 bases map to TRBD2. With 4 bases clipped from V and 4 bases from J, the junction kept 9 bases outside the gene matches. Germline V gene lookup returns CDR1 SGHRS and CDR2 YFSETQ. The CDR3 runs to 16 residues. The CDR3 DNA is TGCGCCAGCAGCGCGACTAGCGGACGCGCTTACAATGAGCAGTTCTTC. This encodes CASSATSGRAYNEQFF.